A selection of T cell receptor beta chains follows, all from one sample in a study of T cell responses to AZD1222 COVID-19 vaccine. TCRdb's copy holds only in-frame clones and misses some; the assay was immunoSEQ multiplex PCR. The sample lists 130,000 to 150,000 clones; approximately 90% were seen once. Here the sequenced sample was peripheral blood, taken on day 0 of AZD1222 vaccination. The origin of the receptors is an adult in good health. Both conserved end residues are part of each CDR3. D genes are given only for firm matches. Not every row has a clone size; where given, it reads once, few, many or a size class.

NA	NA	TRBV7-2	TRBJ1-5	TGTGCCAGCAGCTCAATGGGACCGCAGAGCGGTCAGCCCCAGCATTTT	CASSSMGPQSGQPQHF
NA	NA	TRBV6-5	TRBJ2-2	TGTGCCAGCAGTTACTCGGGGGTCGGGGAGCTGTTTTTT	CASSYSGVGELFF
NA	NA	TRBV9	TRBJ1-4	TGTGCCAGCAGCCCGGGCCGCACAACTAATGAAAAACTGTTTTTT	CASSPGRTTNEKLFF
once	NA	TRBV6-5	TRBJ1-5	TGTGCCAGCAAAGGTTATAGCAATCAGCCCCAGCATTTT	CASKGYSNQPQHF
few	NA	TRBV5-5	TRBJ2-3	TGTGCCAGCAGCTTGTACGGCACAGATACGCAGTATTTT	CASSLYGTDTQYF
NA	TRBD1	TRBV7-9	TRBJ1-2	TGTGCCAGCAGCCCCGACAGGGTTAACTATGGCTACACCTTC	CASSPDRVNYGYTF
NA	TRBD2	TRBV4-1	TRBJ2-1	TGCGCCAGCCGTGGGGGGACTAGCGGGAGTTCGGGTGAGCAGTTCTTC	CASRGGTSGSSGEQFF
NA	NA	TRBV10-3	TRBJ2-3	TGTGCCATCAGTGGCCACTCCGAGGATGCAGATACGCAGTATTTT	CAISGHSEDADTQYF
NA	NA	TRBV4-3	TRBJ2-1	TGCGCCAGCAGCCAAGAATCTCCCGGGAGAAACAATGAGCAGTTCTTC	CASSQESPGRNNEQFF
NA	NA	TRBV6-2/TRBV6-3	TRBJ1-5	TGTGCCAGCAGTTGGACAGCTAGCAATCAGCCCCAGCATTTT	CASSWTASNQPQHF
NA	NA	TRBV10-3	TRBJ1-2	TGTGCCATCAGTGAGTGGCAGGGAATATACGGCTACACCTTC	CAISEWQGIYGYTF
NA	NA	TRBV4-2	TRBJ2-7	TGTGCCAGCAGCCCTCACCATGGTAGGGAGGCCTACGAGCAGTACTTC	CASSPHHGREAYEQYF
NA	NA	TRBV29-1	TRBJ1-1	TGCAGCGTTTACAAGGGGAGCGACACTGAAGCTTTCTTT	CSVYKGSDTEAFF
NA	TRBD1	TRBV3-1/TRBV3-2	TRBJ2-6	TGTGCCAGCACCTCCTTACAGGGGGCTGGGGCCAACGTCCTGACTTTC	CASTSLQGAGANVLTF
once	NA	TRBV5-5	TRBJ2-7	TGTGCCAGCAGCTTCATACTGGATTCCCACGAGCAGTACTTC	CASSFILDSHEQYF
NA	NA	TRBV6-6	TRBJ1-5	TGTGCCAGCAGTTACGAGGGTTATAGCAATCAGCCCCAGCATTTT	CASSYEGYSNQPQHF
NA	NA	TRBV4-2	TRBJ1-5	TGTGCCAGCAGCCGCACCACGGGGGGCTTCGAGCCCCAGCATTTT	CASSRTTGGFEPQHF
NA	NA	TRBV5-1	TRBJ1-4	TGCGCCAGCAGCTTCCAGACTAGAGAAAAACTGTTTTTT	CASSFQTREKLFF
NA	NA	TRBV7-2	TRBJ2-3	TGTGCCAGCAGCTTATTCGGGGGAGTCACAGATACGCAGTATTTT	CASSLFGGVTDTQYF
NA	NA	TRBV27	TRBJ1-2	TGTGCCAGCACCACCACCGGAGGATCTGGCTACACCTTC	CASTTTGGSGYTF
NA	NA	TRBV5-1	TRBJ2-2	TGCGCCAGCAGCTTGTTCGAGTTTACAGGGACATCTAACACCGGGGAGCTGTTTTTT	CASSLFEFTGTSNTGELFF
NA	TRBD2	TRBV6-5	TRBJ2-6	TGTGCCAGCAGGCGGGGGGGGCGCGGGGCCAACGTCCTGACTTTC	CASRRGGRGANVLTF
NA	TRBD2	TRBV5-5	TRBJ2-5	TGTGCCAGCAGCTGGACTAGCGGGGGGCTACAAGAGACCCAGTACTTC	CASSWTSGGLQETQYF
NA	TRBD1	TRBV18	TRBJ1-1	TGTGCCAGCTCTTCCCTTCCGGGACAGGGGGTTTTGGCTTTCTTT	CASSSLPGQGVLAFF
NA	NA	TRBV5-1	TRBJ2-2	TGCGCCAGCAGCTTGCCAATAAGGCGCTCGCAGGGCACCGGGGAGCTGTTTTTT	CASSLPIRRSQGTGELFF
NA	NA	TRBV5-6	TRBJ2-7	TGTGCCAGCAGCCATTCAAATGGAAGGAGCAGGTCCTACGAGCAGTACTTC	CASSHSNGRSRSYEQYF
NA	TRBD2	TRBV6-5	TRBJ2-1	TGTGCCAGCAGGGGGGGGACTGGGTACTACAATGAGCAGTTCTTC	CASRGGTGYYNEQFF
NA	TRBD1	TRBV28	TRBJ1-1	TGTGCCAGCAGACACCCTGGGACAGGGGTGAACACTGAAGCTTTCTTT	CASRHPGTGVNTEAFF
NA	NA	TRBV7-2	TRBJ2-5	TGTGCCAGCAGCTTAAGTCTCCAAGAGACCCAGTACTTC	CASSLSLQETQYF
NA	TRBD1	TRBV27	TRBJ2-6	TGTGCCAGCAGTTTCAGCAGGGGGAGATCTGGGGCCAACGTCCTGACTTTC	CASSFSRGRSGANVLTF
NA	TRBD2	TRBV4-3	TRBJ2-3	TGCGCCAGCAGCCAAGATCGTAGTAGCGGGGGCACAGATACGCAGTATTTT	CASSQDRSSGGTDTQYF
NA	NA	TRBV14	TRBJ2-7	TGTGCCAGCAGCCAATCGATGGGTCGAGAGCAGTACTTC	CASSQSMGREQYF
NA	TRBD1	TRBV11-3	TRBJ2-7	TGTGCCAGCAGCATTATAACAGGGGGCGAGCAGTACTTC	CASSIITGGEQYF
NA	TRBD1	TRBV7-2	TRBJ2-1	TGTGCCAGCAGCTTAGCGCAGGGACAGGGCTACAATGAGCAGTTCTTC	CASSLAQGQGYNEQFF
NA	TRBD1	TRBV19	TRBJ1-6	TGTGCCAGTAGTACTGGCGGGACAGGGGGCAATTCACCCCTCCACTTT	CASSTGGTGGNSPLHF
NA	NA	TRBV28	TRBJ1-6	TGTGCCAGCAGTTTATCTGGACAGTGGATCAATTCACCCCTCCACTTT	CASSLSGQWINSPLHF
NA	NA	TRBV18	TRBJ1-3	TGTGCCAGCTCTCCAGGGCCTGGAAACACCATATATTTT	CASSPGPGNTIYF
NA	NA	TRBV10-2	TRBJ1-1	TGCGCCAGCTCATATGGTCGGCGGTTGAACACTGAAGCTTTCTTT	CASSYGRRLNTEAFF
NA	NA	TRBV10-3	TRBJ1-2	TGTGCCATCAGGGTCGAGGGGAACTATGGCTACACCTTC	CAIRVEGNYGYTF
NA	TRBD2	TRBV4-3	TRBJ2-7	TGCGCCAGCAGCCAAGATCTTGGAACTAGCGGGGGGTTAAGCTCCTACGAGCAGTACTTC	CASSQDLGTSGGLSSYEQYF
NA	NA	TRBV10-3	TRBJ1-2	TGTGCCATCAGCGCAGGTTATGGCTACACCTTC	CAISAGYGYTF
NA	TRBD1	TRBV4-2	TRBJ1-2	TGTGCCAGCAGCCAAGAGAGAGGGGGCGGCGATGGCTACACCTTC	CASSQERGGGDGYTF
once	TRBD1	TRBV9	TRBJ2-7	TGTGCCAGCAGCAAATGGGACAGCTCCTACGAGCAGTACTTC	CASSKWDSSYEQYF
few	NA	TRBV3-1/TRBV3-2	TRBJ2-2	TGTGCCAGCAGCCAAGTAATAGGGACCGGGGAGCTGTTTTTT	CASSQVIGTGELFF
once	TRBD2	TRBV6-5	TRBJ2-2	TGTGCCAGCAGTCACTCGGGACTAGCGGCCGGGGAGCTGTTTTTT	CASSHSGLAAGELFF
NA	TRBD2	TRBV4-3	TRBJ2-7	TGCGCCAGCAGCCAGATAGCGGGAGGGCCCTACGAGCAGTACTTC	CASSQIAGGPYEQYF
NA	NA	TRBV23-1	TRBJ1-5	TGCGCCAGCAGAAATAGGACAAATCAGCCCCAGCATTTT	CASRNRTNQPQHF
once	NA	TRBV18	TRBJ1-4	TGTGCCAGCTCACAAGACACCTCCCGGTTATATAATGAAAAACTGTTTTTT	CASSQDTSRLYNEKLFF
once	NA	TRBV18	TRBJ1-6	TGTGCCAGCTCACCCTCCAGGGAGTCTGTATCACCCCTCCACTTT	CASSPSRESVSPLHF
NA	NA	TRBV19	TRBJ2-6	TGTGCCAGTAGTATCCAGGTCTCTGGGGCCAACGTCCTGACTTTC	CASSIQVSGANVLTF
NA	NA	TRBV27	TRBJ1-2	TGTGCCAGCCGCCTTCGGGGGGCTCCCTATGGCTACACCTTC	CASRLRGAPYGYTF